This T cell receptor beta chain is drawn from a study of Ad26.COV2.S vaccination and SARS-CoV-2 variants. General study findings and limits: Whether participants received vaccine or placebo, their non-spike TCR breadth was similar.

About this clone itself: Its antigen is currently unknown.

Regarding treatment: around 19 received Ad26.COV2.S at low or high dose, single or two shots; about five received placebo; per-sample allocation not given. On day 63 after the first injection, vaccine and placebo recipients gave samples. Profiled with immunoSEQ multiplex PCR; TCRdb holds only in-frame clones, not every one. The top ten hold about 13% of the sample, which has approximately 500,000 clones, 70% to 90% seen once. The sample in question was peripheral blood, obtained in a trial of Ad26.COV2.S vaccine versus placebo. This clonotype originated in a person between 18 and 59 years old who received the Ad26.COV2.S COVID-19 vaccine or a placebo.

CDR3 DNA sequence: TGCGCCAGCAGCCTTGAGGGGGGGGGCGATGAGACCCAGTACTTC. This gives the protein CASSLEGGGDETQYF. This sequence joins TRBV4-3 and TRBJ2-5, with a tentative D call TRBD2 (7 bases). Per germline, CDR1 LGHNA and CDR2 YSLEER. This CDR3 is 15 amino acids long. Trimming took off 4 bases at V and 5 bases at J, with 17 bases between the two ends.